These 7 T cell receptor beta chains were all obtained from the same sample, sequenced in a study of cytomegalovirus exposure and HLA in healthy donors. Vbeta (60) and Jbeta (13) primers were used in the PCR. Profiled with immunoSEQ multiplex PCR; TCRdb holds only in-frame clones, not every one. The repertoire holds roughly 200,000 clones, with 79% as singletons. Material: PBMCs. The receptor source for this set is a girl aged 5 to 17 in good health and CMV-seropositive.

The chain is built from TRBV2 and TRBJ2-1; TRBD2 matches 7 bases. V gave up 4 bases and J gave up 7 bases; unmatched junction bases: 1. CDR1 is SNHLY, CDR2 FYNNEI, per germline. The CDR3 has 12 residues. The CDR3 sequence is CASSGGGNEQFF. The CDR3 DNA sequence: TGTGCCAGCAGTGGGGGGGGGAATGAGCAGTTCTTC.

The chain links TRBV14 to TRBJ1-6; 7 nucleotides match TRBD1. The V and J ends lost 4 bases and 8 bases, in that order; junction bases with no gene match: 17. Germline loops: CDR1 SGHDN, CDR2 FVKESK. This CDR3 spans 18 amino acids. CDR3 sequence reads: CASSRGTVVLPGDSPLHF. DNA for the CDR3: TGTGCCAGCAGCCGAGGGACAGTCGTTCTCCCTGGGGATTCACCCCTCCACTTT.

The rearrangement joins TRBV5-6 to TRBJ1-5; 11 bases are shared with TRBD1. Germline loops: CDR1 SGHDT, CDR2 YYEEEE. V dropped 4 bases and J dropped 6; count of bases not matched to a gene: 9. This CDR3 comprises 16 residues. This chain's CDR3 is CASSTRTGGFVQPQHF. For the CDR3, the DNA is TGTGCCAGCAGCACTAGGACAGGGGGCTTTGTTCAGCCCCAGCATTTT.

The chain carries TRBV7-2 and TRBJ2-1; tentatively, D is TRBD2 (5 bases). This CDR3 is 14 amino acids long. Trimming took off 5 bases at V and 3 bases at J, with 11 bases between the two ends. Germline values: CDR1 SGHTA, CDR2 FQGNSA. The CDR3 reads CASSPLGVYNEQFF. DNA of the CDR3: TGTGCCAGCAGCCCCTTGGGAGTCTACAATGAGCAGTTCTTC.

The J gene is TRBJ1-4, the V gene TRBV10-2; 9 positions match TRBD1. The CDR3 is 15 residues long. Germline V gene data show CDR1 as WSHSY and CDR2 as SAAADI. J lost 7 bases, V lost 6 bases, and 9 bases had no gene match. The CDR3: CASSGGTGSVEKLFF. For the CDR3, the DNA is TGCGCCAGCAGCGGCGGGACAGGGTCGGTTGAAAAACTGTTTTTT.

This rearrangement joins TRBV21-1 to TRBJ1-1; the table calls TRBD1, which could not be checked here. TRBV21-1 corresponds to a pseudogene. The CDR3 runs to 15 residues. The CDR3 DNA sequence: TGTGCCAGCAGCGAATTCAGGGGGCTCAGCACTGAAGCTTTCTTT. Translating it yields CASSEFRGLSTEAFF.

The CDR3 DNA sequence: TGCACCAGCAGCCAAGAACGAGAAAAATGGAATGAAAAACTGTTTTTT. This gives the protein CTSSQEREKWNEKLFF. The V call is TRBV1, the J call TRBJ1-4. TRBV1 is tagged as a pseudogene. CDR3 length: 16 amino acids.